The next 27 T cell receptor beta chains were all read from a single sample in a study of beta chain features in type 1 diabetes. Broader study findings: In all four CD4+ subsets, TCRB CDR3 length was significantly, moderately reduced in type 1 diabetes.

Investigators reverse transcribed all isolated RNA, so they sequenced expressed TCRB transcripts. The assay was immunoSEQ multiplex PCR, and TCRdb's table has in-frame clones only and misses some. Among some 130,000 clones listed, approximately 9% were seen once. These receptors' targets are unknown. Material for sequencing was central memory CD4+ T cells from blood. Every receptor here comes from a man aged 25-45 years with type 1 diabetes.

The gene calls are TRBV7-6 and TRBJ1-1; the D is unclear. The CDR3 consists of 13 residues. The germline CDR1 and CDR2 sequences are SGHVS and FNYEAQ. V lost 1 base and J lost 0, with 3 bases in between. The CDR3 DNA sequence: TGTGCCAGCAGCTTAGTAGTGAACACTGAAGCTTTCTTT. Protein product: CASSLVVNTEAFF.

The rearrangement uses TRBV30 and TRBJ2-3; D is possibly TRBD2 (6 bases). The V gene's germline CDR1 is GTSNPN and CDR2 SVGIG (reference sequence). This CDR3 contains 15 residues. V was pared by 0 bases and J by 3 bases, with 13 bases between. DNA for the CDR3: TGTGCCTGGAGTGTACGGGGCGGGGTTACAGATACGCAGTATTTT. Protein product: CAWSVRGGVTDTQYF.

This chain joins TRBV11-2 and TRBJ2-3; TRBD2 agrees at 9 bases. V shed 2 bases, J shed 0 bases, and the junction held 3 bases outside the gene matches. The CDR3 extends over 16 amino acids. Per the germline V gene, CDR1 is SGHAT and CDR2 is FQNNGV. The CDR3 DNA sequence: TGTGCCAGCAGCTTACTAGCGGGGACTAGCACAGATACGCAGTATTTT. It translates to CASSLLAGTSTDTQYF.

This chain joins TRBV2 and TRBJ1-6, with TRBD1 as a possible D gene (6 bases). Trimming removed 4 bases at V and 9 bases at J, with 13 bases between. The CDR3 is made up of 14 amino acids. Germline CDR1 SNHLY, CDR2 FYNNEI. The CDR3 here is CASSVTQGRSPLHF. The CDR3 DNA reads TGTGCCAGCAGTGTAACACAGGGACGTTCACCCCTCCACTTT.

This clone was recorded a few times. V gene TRBV6-1 combines with J gene TRBJ2-1, with D possibly TRBD1 on 7 matching bases. This CDR3 contains 14 residues. Trimming removed 2 bases at V and 6 bases at J, with 11 bases between. From germline, CDR1 is MNHNS and CDR2 SASEGT. The DNA for the CDR3 is TGTGCCAGCAGTGAACCCCAGGGGGGCAATGAGCAGTTCTTC. Translated, it gives CASSEPQGGNEQFF.

This clone has a handful of counts. The chain uses TRBV2 and TRBJ2-5; the D gene is possibly TRBD1 (6 bases). The CDR3 extends over 13 amino acids. Germline CDR1 and CDR2: SNHLY and FYNNEI. V lost 8 bases and J lost 6, with 16 bases in between. The chain's CDR3 is CASAFNDRQTQYF. CDR3 bases: TGTGCCAGCGCCTTTAACGACAGGCAGACCCAGTACTTC.

V gene TRBV7-2 combines with J gene TRBJ2-3; D perhaps matches TRBD1 (5 bases). The V gene lost 5 bases and the J gene lost 1 base, with 13 bases spanning the gap. This CDR3 contains 15 residues. Per germline, CDR1 SGHTA and CDR2 FQGNSA. CDR3: CASSPRGRGTDTQYF. In nucleotides, the CDR3 is TGTGCCAGCAGCCCCCGTGGCAGGGGCACAGATACGCAGTATTTT.

This clone has only a few counts. This rearrangement joins TRBV19 to TRBJ1-1, with D uncertain. CDR3 length: 14 amino acids. The ends were cut back, 5 bases at V and 5 bases at J, with 15 bases in the middle. Germline CDR1 and CDR2: LNHDA and SQIVND (reference sequence). The CDR3 region has the DNA TGTGCCAGTAGTTCCCGCGTGGACTCGACTGAAGCTTTCTTT. It translates to CASSSRVDSTEAFF.

This clone has only a few counts. CDR3 region: CASSSQGYGANVLTF. For the CDR3, the DNA is TGTGCCAGCAGTTCTCAGGGGTATGGGGCCAACGTCCTGACTTTC. V gene TRBV28 combines with J gene TRBJ2-6; possible D gene TRBD1, 6 bases. CDR1 is MDHEN and CDR2 is SYDVKM in the germline V gene. The CDR3 length is 15 residues. Deletions cut 4 bases from V and 3 bases from J, with 10 bases between.

V is TRBV18 and J is TRBJ1-1; D uncertain. Trimming left V 1 base short and J 1 base short, with 19 bases between. The germline CDR1 and CDR2 sequences are KGHSH and LQKENI. The CDR3 consists of 18 residues. The CDR3 DNA sequence: TGTGCCAGCTCACCACGGTACGGTAACGATCTAAGGAACACTGAAGCTTTCTTT. Translating it yields CASSPRYGNDLRNTEAFF.

A few counts support this clone. This chain connects TRBV4-2 to TRBJ1-6; 10 nucleotides line up with TRBD1. This CDR3 contains 17 residues. Germline CDR1 reads LGHNA; CDR2 reads YNFKEQ. Losses at the gene ends were 1 base for V and 8 bases for J; bases not matched to a gene: 8. CDR3 coding DNA: TGTGCCAGCAGCCAAGGTTTAGCCGGGACAGGGGATTCACCCCTCCACTTT. Protein product: CASSQGLAGTGDSPLHF.

This clone has just a few counts. The gene calls are TRBV27 and TRBJ1-6; no firm D call. Trimming removed 3 bases at V and 9 bases at J, with 12 bases between. The CDR3 length is 14 residues. The germline gives CDR1 MNHEY, CDR2 SMNVEV (reference sequence). Here the CDR3 DNA reads TGTGCCAGCAGTTTTCGGGAAGGAAGTTCACCCCTCCACTTT. It translates to CASSFREGSSPLHF.

In this sample, this clone turned up a few times. Written as DNA, the CDR3 is TGTGCCAGTAGCAGGGCCACAACTAGGAACACTGAAGCTTTCTTT. Protein: CASSRATTRNTEAFF. The gene calls are TRBV7-2 and TRBJ1-1, with TRBD1 as a possible D gene (5 bases). V lost 9 bases, J lost 1 base, and 18 bases lay in between. This CDR3 is 15 amino acids long. CDR1 SGHTA and CDR2 FQGNSA come from the germline V gene.

This clone has more than one count but fewer than ten. This chain connects TRBV2 to TRBJ1-1; D remains unclear. Trimming left V 2 bases short and J 2 bases short, with 9 bases between. In germline, CDR1 is SNHLY, CDR2 FYNNEI. The CDR3 is made up of 14 amino acids. The CDR3 DNA reads TGTGCCAGCAGTGAACTGGCGGGAAACACTGAAGCTTTCTTT. It encodes CASSELAGNTEAFF. The variable domain in full, completed from reference TRBV2 and TRBJ1-1, reads EPEVTQTPSHQVTQMGQEVILRCVPISNHLYFYWYRQILGQKVEFLVSFYNNEISEKSEIFDDQFSVERPDGSNFTLKIRSTKLEDSAMYFCASSELAGNTEAFFGQGTRLTVV.

This clone turned up a few times. The J gene is TRBJ2-5, the V gene TRBV11-2; 7 positions agree with TRBD1. Germline-derived CDR1 and CDR2 are SGHAT and FQNNGV. J lost 5 bases, V lost 1 base, and 7 bases had no gene match. The CDR3 is 15 residues long. This CDR3 is CASSLVGGMTETQYF. The CDR3 coding sequence is TGTGCCAGCAGCTTAGTAGGGGGCATGACGGAGACCCAGTACTTC.

This clone has just a few counts. The gene calls are TRBV2 and TRBJ1-1; D remains unclear. The CDR3 is 11 amino acids. V was clipped by 8 bases and J by 0 bases, with 4 bases between them. Germline CDR1 is SNHLY and CDR2 is FYNNEI. The CDR3 DNA follows: TGTGCCAGCTTAGTGAACACTGAAGCTTTCTTT. Encoded protein: CASLVNTEAFF.

The V call is TRBV6-5, the J call TRBJ1-6; the D gene is possibly TRBD1 (5 bases). The CDR3 runs to 16 residues. Trimming cost V 1 base and J 7 bases, with 14 bases left between them. Germline CDR1 MNHEY, CDR2 SVGAGI. The CDR3 nucleotides read TGTGCCAGCAGTTACTTGGCGGCTGGGGGGAATTCACCCCTCCACTTT. It encodes CASSYLAAGGNSPLHF.

In DNA form, the CDR3 reads TGTGCCAGCAGCTTAACCTGGACAGGGGTTAGTGTGAACACTGAAGCTTTCTTT. Translated: CASSLTWTGVSVNTEAFF. This chain joins TRBV7-3 and TRBJ1-1; 9 nucleotides line up with TRBD1. Germline CDR1 and CDR2: SGHTA and FQGTGA. The CDR3 has 18 residues. The ends lost 0 bases at V and 0 bases at J; junction bases unmatched: 8.

A few counts support this clone. The V call is TRBV7-9, the J call TRBJ1-1; D not resolved. Per germline, CDR1 SEHNR and CDR2 FQNEAQ (reference sequence). With 1 base removed from V and 5 bases from J, the gap between germline ends came to 11 bases. The CDR3 has 14 amino acids. CDR3 nucleotides: TGTGCCAGCAGCTTAGGGGCCGGAAGGACTGAAGCTTTCTTT. It encodes CASSLGAGRTEAFF. Using reference TRBV7-9 and TRBJ1-1 for the parts outside the CDR3, the full variable domain is DTGVSQNPRHKITKRGQNVTFRCDPISEHNRLYWYRQTLGQGPEFLTYFQNEAQLEKSRLLSDRFSAERPKGSFSTLEIQRTEQGDSAMYLCASSLGAGRTEAFFGQGTRLTVV.

The chain combines TRBV5-4 with TRBJ1-4, with 7 bases aligning to TRBD1. Germline V gene data show CDR1 as SGHNT and CDR2 as YYREEE (reference sequence). The CDR3 extends over 12 amino acids. V trimming: 4 bases; J trimming: 13 bases; junction bases outside the gene matches: 7. CDR3: CASSADRSGLFF. For the CDR3, the DNA is TGTGCCAGCAGCGCGGACAGGTCAGGACTGTTTTTT.

The V gene is TRBV5-1, the J gene TRBJ1-6, with D tentatively TRBD1 (6 bases). The CDR3 is 15 residues long. The germline V gene encodes CDR1 SGHRS and CDR2 YFSETQ. V was pared by 3 bases and J by 7 bases, with 14 bases between. CDR3 in amino acids: CASSSDPTGNSPLHF. In DNA form, the CDR3 reads TGCGCCAGCAGCTCGGATCCGACAGGCAATTCACCCCTCCACTTT. Full variable domain (rest looked up from reference TRBV5-1 and TRBJ1-6): KAGVTQTPRYLIKTRGQQVTLSCSPISGHRSVSWYQQTPGQGLQFLFEYFSETQRNKGNFPGRFSGRQFSNSRSEMNVSTLELGDSALYLCASSSDPTGNSPLHFGNGTRLTVT.

This sequence joins TRBV5-1 and TRBJ1-1; D unresolved. V dropped 4 bases and J dropped 0 bases, with 13 bases sitting between them. Germline V gives CDR1 SGHRS, CDR2 YFSETQ. The length of the CDR3 is 15 residues. CDR3 sequence (DNA): TGCGCCAGCAGCCCTGAAGACTCGATGAACACTGAAGCTTTCTTT. Its translation: CASSPEDSMNTEAFF.

This clone was observed a handful of times. The CDR3 reads CASSSPRGQGGELFF. Here the CDR3 DNA reads TGTGCCAGCAGTTCCCCCCGCGGACAGGGCGGGGAGCTGTTTTTT. The rearrangement joins TRBV28 to TRBJ2-2; 8 nucleotides line up with TRBD1. CDR3 length: 15 amino acids. Trimming at V came to 4 bases and at J to 7 bases, leaving 8 bases not matched to a gene. Looked up from germline, CDR1 is MDHEN and CDR2 is SYDVKM.

The V and J genes are TRBV7-9 and TRBJ2-3; 8 nucleotides align to TRBD1. The germline V gene encodes CDR1 SEHNR and CDR2 FQNEAQ (reference sequence). J gave up 3 bases and V 2 bases, and 4 bases lay outside the gene matches. This CDR3 contains 15 residues. For the CDR3, the DNA is TGTGCCAGCAGCTTACCCCAGGGGGCGACAGATACGCAGTATTTT. Its translation is CASSLPQGATDTQYF.

The chain couples TRBV7-9 to TRBJ2-5; 8 nucleotides align to TRBD1. CDR1 is SEHNR, CDR2 FQNEAQ, per germline (reference sequence). The CDR3 contains 15 residues. V lost 4 bases to trimming and J lost 3 bases; unmatched junction nucleotides: 7. CDR3 in DNA: TGTGCCAGCAGCTCCCTGACAGGGGCCGAAGAGACCCAGTACTTC. Amino acid sequence: CASSSLTGAEETQYF.

This clone was detected only a few times. The chain combines TRBV30 with TRBJ2-3; TRBD2 aligns across 11 bases. J lost 6 bases, V lost 7 bases, and 6 bases had no gene match. Germline V CDR1 and CDR2: GTSNPN, SVGIG (reference sequence). This CDR3 comprises 13 residues. CDR3: CASTLAGGDTQYF. The CDR3 region has the DNA TGTGCCTCTACTTTAGCGGGGGGGGATACGCAGTATTTT.

This clone has only a few counts. V usage is TRBV9 and J usage is TRBJ1-6; TRBD1 is a possible D gene (5 bases). The CDR3 contains 16 residues. The V gene lost 4 bases and the J gene lost 6 bases, with 17 bases spanning the gap. Germline V gives CDR1 SGDLS, CDR2 YYNGEE. DNA of the CDR3: TGTGCCAGCAGCCCTTCTCAGGGTATCCGTAATTCACCCCTCCACTTT. Encoded protein: CASSPSQGIRNSPLHF.